This T cell receptor (beta chain) was sequenced during a study of T cell responses to AZD1222 COVID-19 vaccine (dated by TCRdb to the early 2020s). Turning to the overall study: TCR sequencing covered 233 trial participants: nearly 210 given two doses of AZD1222 and 26 given two doses of MenACWY control vaccine. Enrollment into the trials was organized by age into subgroups of 18-55, 56-69 and 70-plus years, and those subgroups contained roughly 150, 30 and 60 TCR-sequenced participants, respectively. Study-level results and caveats: Most participants were white British and females outnumbered males, and the authors suggested that clonal diversity may have been underestimated. Spike-specific TCR breadth and depth rose significantly after two AZD1222 doses compared with day 0 and with MenACWY recipients. No day 14 peak-response samples were available, so repertoires were characterized only after the peak T cell response. In the small 56-69-year group, the increase in depth fell short of significance, most likely because of low power. The vaccine-associated CD4 TCRs covered the entire spike protein, and the dominant responses fell in regions 160-218 and 743-854. Nearly half of unique spike-specific TCRs reportedly recognized epitopes outside regions mutated in the B.1.351 and B.1.1.7 variants. Only a handful of AZD1222 recipients were SARS-CoV-2 seropositive at baseline, limiting conclusions about previously exposed vaccinees.

The CDR3 regions of human TCRbeta chains were subjected to immunosequencing. The paper's data handling went like this. Repertoire TCRs were checked for matches against a reference library of SARS-CoV-2-specific TCRs that had been generated using the MIRA antigen-specificity platform. Breadth was defined as the fraction of unique TCRs that were SARS-CoV-2-associated, and depth was defined as the fraction of total T cells that were SARS-CoV-2-associated. Using the MIRA data, each spike-specific TCR was mapped to the spike region that the TCR reacts to and placed in a CD4 or CD8 class. Log10-transformed breadth and depth values were compared by one-way ANOVA with Sidak's multiple comparisons tests. TCRdb obtained this table from immuneACCESS and retained in-frame rearrangements with V and J assigned. These tables miss some clones; where compared with another copy, unresolved V genes account for less than half of the shortfall, and the remainder is unexplained. Clonal size and the V and J genes are those of that table, whereas D and trimming came from the DNA. A total of around 65,000 clones appear in this sample, over 75% of them only once. The biggest ten clones account for 26% of the sample.

Explained via the paper, the time point label denotes: about 28 days (+/-7) after the second vaccine dose. Because spike-specific TCR depth and breadth did not differ between the two schedules, AZD1222 recipients who got a second dose at roughly 4 weeks were pooled with those who got a second dose at roughly 12 weeks. Vaccinee samples were obtained from the UK trials COV001 and COV002, which included a single-blind randomized controlled phase 2/3 trial of AZD1222 (ChAdOx1 nCoV-19) in healthy adults. Trial participant PBMC samples were collected at day 0 and day 28 after the second dose for TCRbeta chain sequencing. For CDR1 and CDR2, the germline V gene lists LGHNA and YNFKEQ. The CDR3 sequence holds 15 residues, the cysteine and phenylalanine included. Only CDR3 DNA remains: 45 bases, in frame from the first base. Compared with germline, V lacks 1 base and J lacks 4 bases; bases without a gene match: 5.

This clone has just a few counts. Its antigen has not been determined. No base quality values were provided; no much bigger clone lies one nucleotide off. Recombination joined TRBV4-2 with TRBJ1-2; 8 central bases correspond to TRBD1. The receptor comes from an adult who received the AZD1222 COVID-19 vaccine. Material: peripheral blood, obtained 28 days after the second AZD1222 dose. The nucleotide sequence reads as follows: TGTGCCAGCAGCCAAGGATTCCAGGGGGCCTATGGCTACACCTTC. Its translation reads: CASSQGFQGAYGYTF.